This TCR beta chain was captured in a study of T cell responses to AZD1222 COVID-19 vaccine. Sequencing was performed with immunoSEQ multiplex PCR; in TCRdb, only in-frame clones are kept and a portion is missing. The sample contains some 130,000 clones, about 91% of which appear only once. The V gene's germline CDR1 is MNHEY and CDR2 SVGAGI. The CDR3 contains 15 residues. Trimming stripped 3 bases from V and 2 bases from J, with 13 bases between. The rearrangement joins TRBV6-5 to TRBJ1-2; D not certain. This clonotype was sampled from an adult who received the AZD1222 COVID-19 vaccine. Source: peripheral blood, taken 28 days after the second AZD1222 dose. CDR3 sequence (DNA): TGTGCCAGCAGTTATAAGCCGGGCGGAAACTATGGCTACACCTTC. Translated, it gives CASSYKPGGNYGYTF.